This TCR beta chain was obtained from a study of T cell clonality in common variable immunodeficiency. Regarding the study as a whole: CVID patient heterogeneity limited repertoire-clinical complication correlations. Compared with healthy controls, CVID subjects showed increased TCRbeta clonality, mostly in about a third. In common variable immunodeficiency, TCR beta chains reportedly carried fewer deletions and N-nucleotide insertions.

Diagnosis required reduced IgG, IgA and/or IgM with specific antibody deficiency. Germline V gene data show CDR1 as DFQATT and CDR2 as SNEGSKA (reference sequence). The CDR3 sequence is 13 residues long. Sequencing input was equivalent genomic DNA from CVID and controls. Data came from immunoSEQ multiplex PCR; TCRdb stores just in-frame clones and leaves some out. The sample presents about 32,000 clones, none singletons. In regard to this clone: Its antigen is unidentified. The read is 3 residues too short to cover the CDR3 end, so that end is filled in from the germline J gene.

The sequence came from a human donor with common variable immunodeficiency. J is TRBJ1-2 and V is TRBV20-1; 12 nucleotides line up with TRBD1. Sequenced material: peripheral blood mononuclear cells. The CDR3 loop is CSATGTGGASYTF. The covered CDR3 bases are TGCAGTGCTACCGGGACAGGGGGCGCAAGC.